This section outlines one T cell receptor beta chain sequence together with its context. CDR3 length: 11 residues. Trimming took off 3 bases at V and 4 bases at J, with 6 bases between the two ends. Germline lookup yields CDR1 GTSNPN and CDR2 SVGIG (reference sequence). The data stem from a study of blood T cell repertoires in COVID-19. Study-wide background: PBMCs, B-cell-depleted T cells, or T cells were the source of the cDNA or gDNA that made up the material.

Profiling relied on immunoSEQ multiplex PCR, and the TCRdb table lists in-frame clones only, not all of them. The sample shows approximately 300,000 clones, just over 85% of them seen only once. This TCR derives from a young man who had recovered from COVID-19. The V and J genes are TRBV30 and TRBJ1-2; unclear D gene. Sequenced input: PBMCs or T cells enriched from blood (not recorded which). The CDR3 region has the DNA TGTGCCTGGAGCCGGTCCTATGGCTACACCTTC. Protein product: CAWSRSYGYTF. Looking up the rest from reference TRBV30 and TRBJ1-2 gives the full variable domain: SQTIHQWPATLVQPVGSPLSLECTVEGTSNPNLYWYRQAAGRGLQLLFYSVGIGQISSEVPQNLSASRPQDRQFILSSKKLLLSDSGFYLCAWSRSYGYTFGSGTRLTVV.